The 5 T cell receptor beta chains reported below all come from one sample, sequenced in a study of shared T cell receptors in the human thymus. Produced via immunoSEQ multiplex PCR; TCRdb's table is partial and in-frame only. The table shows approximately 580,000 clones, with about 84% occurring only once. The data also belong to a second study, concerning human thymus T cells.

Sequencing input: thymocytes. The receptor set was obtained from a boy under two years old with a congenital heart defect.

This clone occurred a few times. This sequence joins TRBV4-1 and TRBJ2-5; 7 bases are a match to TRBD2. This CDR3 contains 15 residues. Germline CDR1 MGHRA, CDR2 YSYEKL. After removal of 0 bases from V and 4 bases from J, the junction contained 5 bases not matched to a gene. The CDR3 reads CASSQDGGRVETQYF. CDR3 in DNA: TGCGCCAGCAGCCAAGACGGCGGGAGAGTAGAGACCCAGTACTTC.

The CDR3 region has the DNA TGTGCCAGCATTCAAACCCGCAGCGGGGGGGGCTCCTACAATGAGCAGTTCTTC. This encodes CASIQTRSGGGSYNEQFF. The rearrangement links TRBV5-4 to TRBJ2-1; the match to TRBD2 covers 10 bases. Germline V CDR1 and CDR2: SGHNT, YYREEE (reference sequence). The junction had 12 bases not matched to a gene; V was cut back by 6 bases and J by 0 bases. The CDR3 is 18 amino acids.

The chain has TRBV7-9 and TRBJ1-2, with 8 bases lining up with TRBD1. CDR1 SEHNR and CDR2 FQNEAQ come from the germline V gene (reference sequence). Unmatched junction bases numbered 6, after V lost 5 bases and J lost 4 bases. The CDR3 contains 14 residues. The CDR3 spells CASSPRDRGYGYTF. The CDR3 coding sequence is TGTGCCAGCAGCCCCCGCGACAGGGGCTATGGCTACACCTTC.

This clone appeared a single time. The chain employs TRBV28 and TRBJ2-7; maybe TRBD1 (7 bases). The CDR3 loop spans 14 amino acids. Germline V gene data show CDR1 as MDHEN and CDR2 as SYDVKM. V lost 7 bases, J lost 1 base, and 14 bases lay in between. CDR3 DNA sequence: TGTGCCAGCAAGGGCGGGACAGAGTCCTACGAGCAGTACTTC. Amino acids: CASKGGTESYEQYF. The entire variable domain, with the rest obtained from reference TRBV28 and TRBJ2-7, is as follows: DVKVTQSSRYLVKRTGEKVFLECVQDMDHENMFWYRQDPGLGLRLIYFSYDVKMKEKGDIPEGYSVSREKKERFSLILESASTNQTSMYLCASKGGTESYEQYFGPGTRLTVT.

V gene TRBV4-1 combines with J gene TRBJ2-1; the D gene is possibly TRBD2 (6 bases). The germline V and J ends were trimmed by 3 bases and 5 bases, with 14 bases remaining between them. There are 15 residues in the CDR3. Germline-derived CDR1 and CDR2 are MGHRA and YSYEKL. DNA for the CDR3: TGCGCCAGCAGCCAGGGGATTGGGGGGAACAATGAGCAGTTCTTC. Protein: CASSQGIGGNNEQFF.